The subject of this entry is one T cell receptor (beta chain). The record originates from a study of blood T cell repertoires in COVID-19. The assay was immunoSEQ multiplex PCR, and TCRdb's table has in-frame clones only and misses some. Of roughly 220,000 clones listed, 70% to 90% are singletons. CDR1 is SGDLS, CDR2 YYNGEE, per germline. CDR3 length equals 13 residues. V was shortened by 0 bases and J by 5 bases, with 7 bases between the two germline ends. Sequencing input: peripheral blood. The TCR sequence derives from a man in his sixties with acute or convalescent COVID-19. The chain is built from TRBV9 and TRBJ2-3; D remains ambiguous. In nucleotides, the CDR3 is TGTGCCAGCAGCGTAGCTACAGTAGATACGCAGTATTTT. It translates to CASSVATVDTQYF.